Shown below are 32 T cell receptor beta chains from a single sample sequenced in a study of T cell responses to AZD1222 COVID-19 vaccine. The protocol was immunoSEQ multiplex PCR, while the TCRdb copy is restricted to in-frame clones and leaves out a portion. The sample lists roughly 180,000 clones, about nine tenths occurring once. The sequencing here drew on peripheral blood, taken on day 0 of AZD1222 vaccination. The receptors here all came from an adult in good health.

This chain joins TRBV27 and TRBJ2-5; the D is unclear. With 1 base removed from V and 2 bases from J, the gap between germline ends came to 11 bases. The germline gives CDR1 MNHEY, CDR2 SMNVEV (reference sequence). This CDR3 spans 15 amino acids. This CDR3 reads CASSLFIFWQETQYF. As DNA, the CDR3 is TGTGCCAGCAGTTTATTTATTTTTTGGCAAGAGACCCAGTACTTC.

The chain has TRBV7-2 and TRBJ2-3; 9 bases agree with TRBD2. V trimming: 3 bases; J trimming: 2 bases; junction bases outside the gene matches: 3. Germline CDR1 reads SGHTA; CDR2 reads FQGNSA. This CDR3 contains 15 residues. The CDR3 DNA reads TGTGCCAGCAGCTTGAGACTAGCGGCCACAGATACGCAGTATTTT. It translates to CASSLRLAATDTQYF.

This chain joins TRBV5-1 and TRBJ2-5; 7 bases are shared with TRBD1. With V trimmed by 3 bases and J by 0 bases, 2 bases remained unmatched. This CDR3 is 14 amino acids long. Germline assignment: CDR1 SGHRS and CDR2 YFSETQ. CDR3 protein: CASSSGQHQETQYF. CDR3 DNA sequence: TGCGCCAGCAGCTCGGGACAGCACCAAGAGACCCAGTACTTC.

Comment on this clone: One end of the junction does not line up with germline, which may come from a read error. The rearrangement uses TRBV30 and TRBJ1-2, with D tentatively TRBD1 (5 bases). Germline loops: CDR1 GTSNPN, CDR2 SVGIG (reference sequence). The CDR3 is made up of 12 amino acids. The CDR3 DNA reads TGTGCCTGGATCAGGGATAACAATGGCTACACCTTC. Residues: CAWIRDNNGYTF.

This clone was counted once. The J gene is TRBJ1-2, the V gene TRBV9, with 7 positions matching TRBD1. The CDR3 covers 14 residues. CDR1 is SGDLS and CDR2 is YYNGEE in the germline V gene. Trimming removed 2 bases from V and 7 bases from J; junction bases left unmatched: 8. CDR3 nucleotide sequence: TGTGCCAGCAGCGTGAACAGGGGTTTAGGTGGCTACACCTTC. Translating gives CASSVNRGLGGYTF.

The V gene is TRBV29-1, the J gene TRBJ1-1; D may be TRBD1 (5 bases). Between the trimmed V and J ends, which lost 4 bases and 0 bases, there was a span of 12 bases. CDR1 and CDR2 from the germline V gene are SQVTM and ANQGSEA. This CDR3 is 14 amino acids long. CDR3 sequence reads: CSVAMTAMNTEAFF. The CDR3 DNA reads TGCAGCGTTGCCATGACAGCTATGAACACTGAAGCTTTCTTT.

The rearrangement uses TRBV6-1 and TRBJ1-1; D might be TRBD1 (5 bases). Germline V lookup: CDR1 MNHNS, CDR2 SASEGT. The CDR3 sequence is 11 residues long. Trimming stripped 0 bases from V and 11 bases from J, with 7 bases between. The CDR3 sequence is CASSEAGEAFF. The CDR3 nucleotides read TGTGCCAGCAGTGAAGCAGGGGAGGCTTTCTTT.

The CDR3 DNA reads as TGTGCCAGCTCCCTGCGGACAGGCTCCGCGGGTCAGCCCCAGCATTTT. It specifies CASSLRTGSAGQPQHF. V and J are TRBV18 and TRBJ1-5, with 7 bases aligning to TRBD1. After removal of 6 bases from V and 6 bases from J, the junction contained 14 bases not matched to a gene. The CDR3 runs to 16 residues. CDR1 and CDR2 from the germline V gene are KGHSH and LQKENI.

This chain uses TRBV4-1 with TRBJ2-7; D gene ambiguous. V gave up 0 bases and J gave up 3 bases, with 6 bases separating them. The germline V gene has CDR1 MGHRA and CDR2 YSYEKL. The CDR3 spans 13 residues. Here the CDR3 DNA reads TGCGCCAGCAGCCAAGATAGTAACTACGAGCAGTACTTC. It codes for CASSQDSNYEQYF.

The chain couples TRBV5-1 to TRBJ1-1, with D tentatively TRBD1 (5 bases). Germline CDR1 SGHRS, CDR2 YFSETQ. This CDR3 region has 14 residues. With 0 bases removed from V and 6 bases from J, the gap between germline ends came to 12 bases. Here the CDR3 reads CASSLGSGDPEAFF. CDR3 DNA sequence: TGCGCCAGCAGCTTGGGCTCTGGGGACCCTGAAGCTTTCTTT.

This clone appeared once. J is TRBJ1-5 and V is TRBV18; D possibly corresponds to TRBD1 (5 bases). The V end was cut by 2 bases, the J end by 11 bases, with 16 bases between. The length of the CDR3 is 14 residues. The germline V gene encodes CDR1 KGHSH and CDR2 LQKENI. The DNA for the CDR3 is TGTGCCAGCTCACCAAATCAGGGAGAGTTGGCCCAGCATTTT. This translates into CASSPNQGELAQHF.

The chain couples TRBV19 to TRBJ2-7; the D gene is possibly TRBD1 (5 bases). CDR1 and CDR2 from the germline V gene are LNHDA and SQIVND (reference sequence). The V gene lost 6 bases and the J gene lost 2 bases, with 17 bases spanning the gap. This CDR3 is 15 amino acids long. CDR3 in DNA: TGTGCCAGTAGCCCCCTCTGGACAACCACCTACGAGCAGTACTTC. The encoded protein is CASSPLWTTTYEQYF.

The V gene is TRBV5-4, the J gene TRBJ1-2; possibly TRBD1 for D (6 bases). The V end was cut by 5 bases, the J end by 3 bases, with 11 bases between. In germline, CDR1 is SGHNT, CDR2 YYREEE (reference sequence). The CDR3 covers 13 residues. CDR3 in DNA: TGTGCCAGCAGGCCCCCAGGGGACTATGGCTACACCTTC. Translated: CASRPPGDYGYTF.

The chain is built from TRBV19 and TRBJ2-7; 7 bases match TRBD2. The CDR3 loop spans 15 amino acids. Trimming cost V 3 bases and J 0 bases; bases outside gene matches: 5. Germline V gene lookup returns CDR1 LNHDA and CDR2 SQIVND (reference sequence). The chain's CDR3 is CASSMVAGDSYEQYF. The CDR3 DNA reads TGTGCCAGTAGTATGGTAGCGGGCGACTCCTACGAGCAGTACTTC.

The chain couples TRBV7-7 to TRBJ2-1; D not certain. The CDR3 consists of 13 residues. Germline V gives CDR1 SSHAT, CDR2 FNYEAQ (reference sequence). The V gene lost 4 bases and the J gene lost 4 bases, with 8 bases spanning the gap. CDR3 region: CASSSSIYNEQFF. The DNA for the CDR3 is TGTGCCAGCAGCTCCAGCATATACAATGAGCAGTTCTTC.

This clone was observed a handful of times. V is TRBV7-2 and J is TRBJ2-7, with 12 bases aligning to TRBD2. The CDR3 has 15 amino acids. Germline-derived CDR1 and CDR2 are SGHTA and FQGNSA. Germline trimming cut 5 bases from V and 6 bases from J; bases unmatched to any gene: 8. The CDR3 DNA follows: TGTGCCAGCAGCGAGAGGACTAGCGGGACGAGCGAGCAGTACTTC. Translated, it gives CASSERTSGTSEQYF.

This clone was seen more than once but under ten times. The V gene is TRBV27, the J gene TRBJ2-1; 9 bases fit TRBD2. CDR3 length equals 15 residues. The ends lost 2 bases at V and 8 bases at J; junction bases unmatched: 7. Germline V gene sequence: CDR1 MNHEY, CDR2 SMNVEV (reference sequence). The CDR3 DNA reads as TGTGCCAGCAGTTTAGGCGGGAGGGCCTGGCATGAGCAGTTCTTC. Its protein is CASSLGGRAWHEQFF.

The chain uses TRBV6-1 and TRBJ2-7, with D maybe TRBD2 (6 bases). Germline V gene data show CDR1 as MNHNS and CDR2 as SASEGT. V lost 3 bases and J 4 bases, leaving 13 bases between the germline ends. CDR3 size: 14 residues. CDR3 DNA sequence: TGTGCCAGCAGTGATTGGGGACGGGGGTACGAGCAGTACTTC. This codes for CASSDWGRGYEQYF.

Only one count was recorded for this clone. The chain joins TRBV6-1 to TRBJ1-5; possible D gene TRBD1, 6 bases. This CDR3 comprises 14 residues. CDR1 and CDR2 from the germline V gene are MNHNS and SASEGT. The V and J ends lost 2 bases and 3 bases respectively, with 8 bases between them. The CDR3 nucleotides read TGTGCCAGCAGTGAAACAGGGTCCAATCAGCCCCAGCATTTT. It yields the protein CASSETGSNQPQHF.

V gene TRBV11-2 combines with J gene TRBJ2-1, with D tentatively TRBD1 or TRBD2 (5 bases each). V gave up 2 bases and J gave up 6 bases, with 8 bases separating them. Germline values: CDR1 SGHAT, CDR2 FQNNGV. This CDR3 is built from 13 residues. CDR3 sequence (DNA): TGTGCCAGCAGCTTATCGGGGCCCAATGAGCAGTTCTTC. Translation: CASSLSGPNEQFF. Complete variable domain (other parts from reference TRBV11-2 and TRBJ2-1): EAGVAQSPRYKIIEKRQSVAFWCNPISGHATLYWYQQILGQGPKLLIQFQNNGVVDDSQLPKDRFSAERLKGVDSTLKIQPAKLEDSAVYLCASSLSGPNEQFFGPGTRLTVL.

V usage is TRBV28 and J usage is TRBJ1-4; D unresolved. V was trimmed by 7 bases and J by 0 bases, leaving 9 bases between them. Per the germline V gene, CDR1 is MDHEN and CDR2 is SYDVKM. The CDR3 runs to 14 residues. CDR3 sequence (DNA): TGTGCCAGCAAGGGAGTTGCAACTAATGAAAAACTGTTTTTT. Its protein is CASKGVATNEKLFF. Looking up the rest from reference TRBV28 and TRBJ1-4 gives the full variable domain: DVKVTQSSRYLVKRTGEKVFLECVQDMDHENMFWYRQDPGLGLRLIYFSYDVKMKEKGDIPEGYSVSREKKERFSLILESASTNQTSMYLCASKGVATNEKLFFGSGTQLSVL.

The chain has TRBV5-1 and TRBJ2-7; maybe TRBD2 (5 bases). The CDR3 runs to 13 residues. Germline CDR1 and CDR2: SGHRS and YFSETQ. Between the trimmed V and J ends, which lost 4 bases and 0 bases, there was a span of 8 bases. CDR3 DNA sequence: TGCGCCAGCAGCCCACGGGACTCCTACGAGCAGTACTTC. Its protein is CASSPRDSYEQYF.

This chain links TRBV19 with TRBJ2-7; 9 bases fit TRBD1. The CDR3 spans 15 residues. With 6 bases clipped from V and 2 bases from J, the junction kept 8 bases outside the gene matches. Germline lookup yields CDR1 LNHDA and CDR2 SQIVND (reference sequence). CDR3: CASSLTGGPPYEQYF. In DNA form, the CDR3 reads TGTGCCAGTAGCTTAACAGGGGGCCCTCCCTACGAGCAGTACTTC.

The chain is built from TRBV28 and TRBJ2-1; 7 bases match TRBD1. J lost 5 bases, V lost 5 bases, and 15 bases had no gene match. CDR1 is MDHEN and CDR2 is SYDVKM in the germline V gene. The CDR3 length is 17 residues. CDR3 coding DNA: TGTGCCAGCAGTCCCCCGGACAGGCTTGACAAGAACAATGAGCAGTTCTTC. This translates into CASSPPDRLDKNNEQFF.

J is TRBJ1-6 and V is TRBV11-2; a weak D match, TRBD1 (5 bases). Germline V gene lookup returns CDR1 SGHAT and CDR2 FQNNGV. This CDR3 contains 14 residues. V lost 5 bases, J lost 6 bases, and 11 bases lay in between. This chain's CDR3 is CASSASRGNSPLHF. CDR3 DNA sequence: TGTGCCAGCAGCGCTAGTAGGGGTAATTCACCCCTCCACTTT.

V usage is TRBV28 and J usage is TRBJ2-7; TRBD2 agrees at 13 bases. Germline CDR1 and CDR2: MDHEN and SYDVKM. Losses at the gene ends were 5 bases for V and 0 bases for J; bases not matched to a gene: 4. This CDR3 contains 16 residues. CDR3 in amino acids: CASSPWTSGSSYEQYF. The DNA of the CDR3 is TGTGCCAGCAGTCCCTGGACTAGCGGGAGCTCCTACGAGCAGTACTTC.

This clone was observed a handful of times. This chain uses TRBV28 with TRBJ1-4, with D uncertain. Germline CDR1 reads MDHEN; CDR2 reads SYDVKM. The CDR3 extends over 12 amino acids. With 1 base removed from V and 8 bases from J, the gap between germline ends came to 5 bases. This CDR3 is CASSLLWEKLFF. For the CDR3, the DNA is TGTGCCAGCAGTTTATTATGGGAAAAACTGTTTTTT.

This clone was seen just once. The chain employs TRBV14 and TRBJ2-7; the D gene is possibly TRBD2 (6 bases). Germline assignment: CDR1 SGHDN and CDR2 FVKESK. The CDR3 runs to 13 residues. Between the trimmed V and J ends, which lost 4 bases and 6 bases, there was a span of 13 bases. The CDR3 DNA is TGTGCCAGCAGCCTACCTGCTAGCGTCGAGCAGTACTTC. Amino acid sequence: CASSLPASVEQYF. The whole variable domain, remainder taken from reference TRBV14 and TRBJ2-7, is EAGVTQFPSHSVIEKGQTVTLRCDPISGHDNLYWYRRVMGKEIKFLLHFVKESKQDESGMPNNRFLAERTGGTYSTLKVQPAELEDSGVYFCASSLPASVEQYFGPGTRLTVT.

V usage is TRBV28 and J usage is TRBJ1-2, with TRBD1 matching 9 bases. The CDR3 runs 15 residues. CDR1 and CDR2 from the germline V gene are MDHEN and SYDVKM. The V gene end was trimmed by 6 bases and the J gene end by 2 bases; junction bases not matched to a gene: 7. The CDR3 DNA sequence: TGTGCCAGCAGGCTCGGGGACAGGGTAAACTATGGCTACACCTTC. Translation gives CASRLGDRVNYGYTF.

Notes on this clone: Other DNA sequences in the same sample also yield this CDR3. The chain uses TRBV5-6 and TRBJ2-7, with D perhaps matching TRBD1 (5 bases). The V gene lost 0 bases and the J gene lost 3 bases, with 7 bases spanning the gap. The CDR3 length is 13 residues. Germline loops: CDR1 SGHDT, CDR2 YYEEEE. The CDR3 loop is CASSLGQSYEQYF. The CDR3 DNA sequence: TGTGCCAGCAGCTTGGGACAGAGCTACGAGCAGTACTTC.

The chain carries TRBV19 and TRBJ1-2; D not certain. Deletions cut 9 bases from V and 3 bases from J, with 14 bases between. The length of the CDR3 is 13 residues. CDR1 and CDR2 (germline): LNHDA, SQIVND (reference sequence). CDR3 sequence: CASTPSSHYGYTF. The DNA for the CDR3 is TGTGCCAGCACCCCTTCCAGCCACTATGGCTACACCTTC.

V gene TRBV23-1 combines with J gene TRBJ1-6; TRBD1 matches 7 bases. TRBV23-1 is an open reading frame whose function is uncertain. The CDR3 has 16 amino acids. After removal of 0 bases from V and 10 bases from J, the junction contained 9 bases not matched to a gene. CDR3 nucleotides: TGCGCCAGCAGTCAATCGATTGAGGGGGCGGAATCACCCCTCCACTTT. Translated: CASSQSIEGAESPLHF.